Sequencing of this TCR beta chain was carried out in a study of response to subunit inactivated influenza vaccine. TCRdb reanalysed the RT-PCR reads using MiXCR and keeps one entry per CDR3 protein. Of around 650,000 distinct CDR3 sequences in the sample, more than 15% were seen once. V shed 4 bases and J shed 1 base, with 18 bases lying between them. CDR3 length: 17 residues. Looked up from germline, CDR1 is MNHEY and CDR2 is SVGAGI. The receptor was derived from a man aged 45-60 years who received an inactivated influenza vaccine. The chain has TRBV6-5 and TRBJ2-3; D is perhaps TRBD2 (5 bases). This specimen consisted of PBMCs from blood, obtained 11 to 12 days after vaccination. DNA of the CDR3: TGTGCCAGCAGTTGGCGAGACTATCGTGGACGCACAGATACGCAGTATTTT. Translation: CASSWRDYRGRTDTQYF.